This TCR beta chain was identified during a study of T cells after posttransplantation cyclophosphamide. CDR1 SGHTA and CDR2 FQGNSA come from the germline V gene. Trimming shortened V by 1 base and J by 0 bases, and 16 bases separated the two germline ends. The CDR3 extends over 17 amino acids. Repertoires were generated with immunoSEQ multiplex PCR, while TCRdb's copy carries only in-frame clones and drops some. Among about 8,000 clones listed, more than 90% were seen once. This clonotype was obtained from a woman in her fifties or sixties in good health and a related stem cell transplant donor. This chain connects TRBV7-2 to TRBJ2-7; tentative D call: TRBD2 (5 bases). Sequenced input: CD4+ T cells sorted from blood. The CDR3 protein is CASSLVPPGSGSYEQYF. The CDR3 nucleotides read TGTGCCAGCAGCTTAGTTCCCCCCGGAAGCGGCTCCTACGAGCAGTACTTC.